Below are 19 T cell receptor beta chains sequenced from a single sample in a study of blood T cell repertoires in COVID-19 (dated by TCRdb to between 2020 and 2021). Library preparation employed the immunoSEQ multiplex PCR assay. What TCRdb holds here is the immuneACCESS table cut down to in-frame rearrangements. Part of the clones is not present; checked against another copy, under half of the missing clones reflect an unresolved V gene, and the others are unexplained. The sample table contains roughly 190,000 clones; only one count was recorded for around four fifths of them. The ten largest clones capture 5.1% of the sample. Sequencing input: peripheral blood. Source of these receptors: a woman between 70 and 85 years old with active or convalescent COVID-19.

J is TRBJ2-1 and V is TRBV19; the D gene is possibly TRBD2 (6 bases). With 6 bases removed from V and 7 bases from J, the gap between germline ends came to 13 bases. The CDR3 is made up of 13 amino acids. From germline, CDR1 is LNHDA and CDR2 SQIVND (reference sequence). The DNA of the CDR3 is TGTGCCAGTAGAGTTGCGGGGTTTAATGAGCAGTTCTTC. Residues: CASRVAGFNEQFF. The full variable domain, rest sourced from reference TRBV19 and TRBJ2-1, is DGGITQSPKYLFRKEGQNVTLSCEQNLNHDAMYWYRQDPGQGLRLIYYSQIVNDFQKGDIAEGYSVSREKKESFPLTVTSAQKNPTAFYLCASRVAGFNEQFFGPGTRLTVL.

The gene calls are TRBV19 and TRBJ2-1; 7 positions agree with TRBD2. V lost 11 bases to trimming and J lost 4 bases; unmatched junction nucleotides: 11. From germline, CDR1 is LNHDA and CDR2 SQIVND (reference sequence). The CDR3 extends over 14 amino acids. The chain's CDR3 is CACRGEGVYNEQFF. The CDR3 DNA reads as TGTGCCTGCCGGGGGGAGGGCGTTTACAATGAGCAGTTCTTC.

CDR3 loop: CASVGQNNQPQHF. As DNA, the CDR3 is TGTGCCAGCGTCGGACAAAACAATCAGCCCCAGCATTTT. The V gene is TRBV28, the J gene TRBJ1-5; TRBD1 is a possible D gene (5 bases). Trimming pared 8 bases from V and 3 bases from J, leaving 11 bases between. CDR1 and CDR2 from the germline V gene are MDHEN and SYDVKM. The CDR3 has 13 residues.

This clone has only one observation. This rearrangement joins TRBV6-5 to TRBJ2-7, with TRBD1 identical over 8 bases. CDR3 length: 13 amino acids. J gave up 7 bases and V 6 bases, and 8 bases lay outside the gene matches. Germline V gene lookup returns CDR1 MNHEY and CDR2 SVGAGI. DNA of the CDR3: TGTGCCAGCAGGGGGACAGGTCCCCTGGAGCAGTACTTC. It translates to CASRGTGPLEQYF.

The J gene is TRBJ1-1, the V gene TRBV19; 8 bases match TRBD1. This CDR3 has 18 amino acids. V lost 3 bases, J lost 5 bases, and 17 bases stayed unmatched. Germline V lookup: CDR1 LNHDA, CDR2 SQIVND (reference sequence). CDR3 nucleotide sequence: TGTGCCAGTAGTATGCCCTATGGACAGGGAGGAAGTAGGACTGAAGCTTTCTTT. As protein: CASSMPYGQGGSRTEAFF.

The gene calls are TRBV3-1 (or the pseudogene TRBV3-2) and TRBJ2-3; D uncertain. The CDR3 consists of 13 residues. The V gene lost 4 bases and the J gene lost 2 bases, with 7 bases spanning the gap. Germline CDR1 and CDR2: LGHDT and YNNKEL (reference sequence). The CDR3 reads CASSPPFTDTQYF. The CDR3 DNA sequence: TGTGCCAGCAGCCCCCCCTTCACAGATACGCAGTATTTT.

This clone was seen a few times. The rearrangement joins TRBV30 to TRBJ1-2; TRBD1 aligns across 7 bases. The CDR3 totals 12 residues. Trimming cost V 3 bases and J 7 bases; bases outside gene matches: 5. CDR1 is GTSNPN and CDR2 is SVGIG in the germline V gene (reference sequence). Written as DNA, the CDR3 is TGTGCCTGGAGAACAGGGGAAGGTGGCTACACCTTC. It encodes CAWRTGEGGYTF.

The CDR3 protein is CASSPLKPGIRTDTQYF. CDR3 in DNA: TGTGCCAGCAGTCCCTTGAAACCAGGGATTAGGACAGATACGCAGTATTTT. The chain recombines TRBV28 with TRBJ2-3; D is perhaps TRBD1 (5 bases). CDR1 and CDR2 from the germline V gene are MDHEN and SYDVKM. V was cut by 5 bases and J by 3 bases, with 21 bases left in between. CDR3 length: 17 amino acids.

This clone is a singleton in its sample. The rearrangement uses TRBV19 and TRBJ1-5; weak D call: TRBD1 (6 bases). The germline CDR1 and CDR2 sequences are LNHDA and SQIVND (reference sequence). Between the trimmed V and J ends, which lost 5 bases and 0 bases, there was a span of 23 bases. This CDR3 contains 19 residues. Written as DNA, the CDR3 is TGTGCCAGTAGTTCCCAGGCCCTGACGGGACATAATAGCAATCAGCCCCAGCATTTT. It translates to CASSSQALTGHNSNQPQHF.

The chain combines TRBV30 with TRBJ2-1, with 7 bases that match TRBD1. This CDR3 region has 13 residues. Germline values: CDR1 GTSNPN, CDR2 SVGIG (reference sequence). J gave up 7 bases and V 1 base, and 4 bases lay outside the gene matches. The CDR3 loop is CAWSGKDRNEQFF. Here the CDR3 DNA reads TGTGCCTGGAGTGGCAAGGACAGGAATGAGCAGTTCTTC.

The chain recombines TRBV2 with TRBJ1-1; D is perhaps TRBD1 (5 bases). The CDR3 has 14 amino acids. Looked up from germline, CDR1 is SNHLY and CDR2 is FYNNEI. V lost 4 bases, J lost 6 bases, and 15 bases lay in between. CDR3 region: CASSGTMGLAEAFF. As DNA, the CDR3 is TGTGCCAGCAGTGGGACGATGGGGCTGGCTGAAGCTTTCTTT.

The genes are TRBV27 and TRBJ2-3, with a weak D call TRBD2 (6 bases). In germline, CDR1 is MNHEY, CDR2 SMNVEV (reference sequence). CDR3 size: 17 residues. V dropped 11 bases and J dropped 2 bases, with 26 bases sitting between them. The chain's CDR3 is CAFPGGLPRFYTDTQYF. In DNA, the CDR3 is TGTGCCTTCCCCGGGGGTCTTCCCCGTTTCTACACAGATACGCAGTATTTT.

The chain is built from TRBV5-1 and TRBJ1-2, with D tentatively TRBD1 (5 bases). The germline CDR1 and CDR2 sequences are SGHRS and YFSETQ. The CDR3 runs to 14 residues. Trimming left V 1 base short and J 6 bases short, with 13 bases between. Here the CDR3 DNA reads TGCGCCAGCAGCTTGTTAGCCAGGGAGGATGGCTACACCTTC. Amino acid sequence: CASSLLAREDGYTF. Full variable domain (remainder filled in from reference TRBV5-1 and TRBJ1-2): KAGVTQTPRYLIKTRGQQVTLSCSPISGHRSVSWYQQTPGQGLQFLFEYFSETQRNKGNFPGRFSGRQFSNSRSEMNVSTLELGDSALYLCASSLLAREDGYTFGSGTRLTVV.

This chain uses TRBV6-5 with TRBJ1-2; 9 bases match TRBD1. Germline CDR1 reads MNHEY; CDR2 reads SVGAGI. Trimming cost V 5 bases and J 8 bases; bases outside gene matches: 6. The CDR3 totals 13 residues. The CDR3 DNA reads TGTGCCAGCAGTCAACAGGGGGCGCGAGGCTACACCTTC. Protein product: CASSQQGARGYTF.

The gene calls are TRBV9 and TRBJ1-1; D perhaps matches TRBD1 (5 bases). V lost 5 bases and J lost 2, with 10 bases in between. The CDR3 totals 13 residues. Looked up from germline, CDR1 is SGDLS and CDR2 is YYNGEE. The CDR3 protein is CASSGTRNTEAFF. CDR3 DNA sequence: TGTGCCAGCAGTGGGACTAGAAACACTGAAGCTTTCTTT.

This chain connects TRBV5-1 to TRBJ2-7, with D tentatively TRBD2 (5 bases). The CDR3 has 14 residues. Germline lookup yields CDR1 SGHRS and CDR2 YFSETQ. Trimming left V 1 base short and J 6 bases short, with 14 bases between. The DNA of the CDR3 is TGCGCCAGCAGCTTGTTGGGAGATAACTCCGAGCAGTACTTC. The encoded protein is CASSLLGDNSEQYF.

The chain combines TRBV11-2 with TRBJ2-1; TRBD2 matches 8 bases. Germline V lookup: CDR1 SGHAT, CDR2 FQNNGV. CDR3 length: 17 amino acids. After removal of 0 bases from V and 8 bases from J, the junction contained 12 bases not matched to a gene. CDR3 in amino acids: CASSLDGGTSLPHEQFF. CDR3 DNA: TGTGCCAGCAGCTTAGACGGCGGGACTAGTCTCCCCCATGAGCAGTTCTTC.

The V gene is TRBV4-1, the J gene TRBJ1-1, with 8 bases lining up with TRBD1. The germline CDR1 and CDR2 sequences are MGHRA and YSYEKL. CDR3 size: 17 residues. V shed 0 bases and J 2 bases; nucleotides not matched to a gene: 8. The CDR3 reads CASSQDAGDRPNTEAFF. For the CDR3, the DNA is TGCGCCAGCAGCCAAGATGCCGGGGACAGGCCCAACACTGAAGCTTTCTTT.

The CDR3, as DNA: TGTGCCAGCAGCGCCCATGTTAGGACCACCAGGGGCACCGGGGAGCTGTTTTTT. Encoded protein: CASSAHVRTTRGTGELFF. The chain couples TRBV9 to TRBJ2-2; perhaps TRBD1 as D (6 bases). The CDR3 is 18 residues long. The germline V gene encodes CDR1 SGDLS and CDR2 YYNGEE. Trimming stripped 3 bases from V and 4 bases from J, with 22 bases between.